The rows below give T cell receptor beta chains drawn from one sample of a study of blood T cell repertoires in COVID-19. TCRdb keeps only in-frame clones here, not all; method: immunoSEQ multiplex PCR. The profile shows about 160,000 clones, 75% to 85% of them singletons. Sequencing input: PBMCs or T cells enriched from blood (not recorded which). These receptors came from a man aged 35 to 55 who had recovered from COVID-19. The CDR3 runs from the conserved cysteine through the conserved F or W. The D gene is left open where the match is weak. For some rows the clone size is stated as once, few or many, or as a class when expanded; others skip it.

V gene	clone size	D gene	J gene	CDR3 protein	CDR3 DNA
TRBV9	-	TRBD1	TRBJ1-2	CASSGTGIEGYTF	TGTGCCAGCAGTGGGACAGGGATCGAGGGCTACACCTTC
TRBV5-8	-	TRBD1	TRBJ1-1	CASSLAYRGATEAFF	TGTGCCAGCAGCTTGGCCTACAGGGGGGCCACTGAAGCTTTCTTT
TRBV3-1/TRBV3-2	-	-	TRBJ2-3	CASSLRQASTDTQYF	TGTGCCAGCAGCCTTAGACAGGCTAGCACAGATACGCAGTATTTT
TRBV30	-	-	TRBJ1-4	CAWSVPQGLGEKLFF	TGTGCCTGGAGTGTACCCCAGGGGCTCGGTGAAAAACTGTTTTTT
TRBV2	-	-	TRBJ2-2	CASSWQTGNTGELFF	TGTGCCAGCAGTTGGCAGACAGGGAACACCGGGGAGCTGTTTTTT
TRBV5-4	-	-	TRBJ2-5	CASSLVGSLETQYF	TGTGCCAGCAGCTTGGTGGGCAGTTTGGAGACCCAGTACTTC
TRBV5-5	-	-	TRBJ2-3	CASSPLVSKGADTQYF	TGTGCCAGCAGCCCGCTAGTTTCCAAAGGGGCAGATACGCAGTATTTT
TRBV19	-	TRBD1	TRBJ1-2	CASSPTGSDGYTF	TGTGCCAGTAGTCCGACAGGGAGCGATGGCTACACCTTC
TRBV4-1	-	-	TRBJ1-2	CASSQATAGSYGYTF	TGCGCCAGCAGCCAAGCCACAGCGGGCTCCTATGGCTACACCTTC
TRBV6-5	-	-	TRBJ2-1	CASSYSSGNSYNEQFF	TGTGCCAGCAGTTACTCTTCCGGGAACTCCTACAATGAGCAGTTCTTC
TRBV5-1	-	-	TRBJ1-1	CASSLTGFMNTEAFF	TGCGCCAGCAGCTTAACAGGATTCATGAACACTGAAGCTTTCTTT
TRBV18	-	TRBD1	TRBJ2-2	CASSLGSGGNTGELFF	TGTGCCAGCTCCCTCGGCTCAGGGGGGAACACCGGGGAGCTGTTTTTT
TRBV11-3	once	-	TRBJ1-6	CAGACPLPSYNSPLHF	TGTGCCGGAGCCTGCCCCCTTCCCTCCTATAATTCACCCCTCCACTTT
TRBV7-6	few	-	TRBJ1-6	CASSLGSGDNSPLHF	TGTGCCAGCAGCTTAGGGAGCGGGGATAATTCACCCCTCCACTTT
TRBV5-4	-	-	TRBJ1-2	CASSLPAGDYGYTF	TGTGCCAGCAGCTTGCCGGCAGGGGACTATGGCTACACCTTC
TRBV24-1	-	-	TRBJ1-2	CATSDGAPDRVTNYGYTF	TGTGCCACCAGTGATGGGGCCCCGGACAGAGTCACTAACTATGGCTACACCTTC
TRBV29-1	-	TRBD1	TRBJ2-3	CSFRDRGITDTQYF	TGCAGCTTCAGGGACAGGGGGATTACAGATACGCAGTATTTT
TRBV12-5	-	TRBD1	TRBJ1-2	CASGSLTGGIYGYTF	TGTGCTAGTGGTTCTTTGACAGGGGGAATCTATGGCTACACCTTC
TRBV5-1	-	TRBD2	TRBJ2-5	CASSLASGGPETQYF	TGCGCCAGCAGCTTGGCTAGCGGGGGGCCGGAGACCCAGTACTTC
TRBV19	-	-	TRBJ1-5	CASSILDGGQPQHF	TGTGCCAGTAGTATCTTGGACGGGGGTCAGCCCCAGCATTTT
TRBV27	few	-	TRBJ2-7	CASSLEGTKGTGEQYF	TGTGCCAGCAGTTTAGAGGGGACAAAGGGAACGGGCGAGCAGTACTTC
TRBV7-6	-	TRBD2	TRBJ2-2	CASSPWTSGGTGELFF	TGTGCCAGCAGCCCTTGGACTAGCGGGGGCACCGGGGAGCTGTTTTTT
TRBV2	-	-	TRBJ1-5	CASSEDGRRPNQPQHF	TGTGCCAGCAGTGAAGACGGCCGGCGGCCCAATCAGCCCCAGCATTTT
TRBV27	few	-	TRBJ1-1	CASRGMVTGTMNTEAFF	TGTGCCAGCAGGGGAATGGTCACAGGGACCATGAACACTGAAGCTTTCTTT
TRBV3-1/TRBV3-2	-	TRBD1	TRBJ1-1	CASSHAGQGYTEAFF	TGTGCCAGCAGCCATGCGGGACAGGGGTACACTGAAGCTTTCTTT
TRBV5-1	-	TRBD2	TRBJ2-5	CASSLERGTSGAQETQYF	TGCGCCAGCAGCTTGGAGCGGGGGACTAGCGGGGCCCAAGAGACCCAGTACTTC
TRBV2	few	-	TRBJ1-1	CASSATPQGTEAFF	TGTGCCAGCAGTGCTACCCCACAGGGCACTGAAGCTTTCTTT
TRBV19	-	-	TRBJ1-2	CASSAPGQLNYGYTF	TGTGCCAGTAGTGCCCCAGGACAGCTTAACTATGGCTACACCTTC
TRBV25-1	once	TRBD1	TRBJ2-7	CASSGRDAGGYEQYF	TGTGCCAGCAGTGGTCGGGACGCAGGGGGCTACGAGCAGTACTTC
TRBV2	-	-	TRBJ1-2	CASSLGDPYNYGYTF	TGTGCCAGCAGTTTAGGGGATCCCTATAACTATGGCTACACCTTC
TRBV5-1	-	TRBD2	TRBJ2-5	CASSFGDSGGFQETQYF	TGCGCCAGCAGCTTCGGTGATAGCGGGGGGTTCCAAGAGACCCAGTACTTC
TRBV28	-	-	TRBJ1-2	CASSLDGTTGYTF	TGTGCCAGCAGTTTGGACGGGACAACTGGCTACACCTTC
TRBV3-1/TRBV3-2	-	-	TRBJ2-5	CASSQGTRLNQETQYF	TGTGCCAGCAGCCAAGGAACTAGGCTTAACCAAGAGACCCAGTACTTC
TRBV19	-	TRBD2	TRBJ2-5	CASRSLTSGGPGGAQYF	TGTGCCAGTAGATCCCTGACTAGCGGGGGGCCTGGCGGGGCCCAGTACTTC
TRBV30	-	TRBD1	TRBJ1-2	CAALDRGANYGYTF	TGTGCCGCACTAGACAGGGGAGCTAACTATGGCTACACCTTC
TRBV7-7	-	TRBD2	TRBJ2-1	CASSQGLAASYNEQFF	TGTGCCAGCAGCCAAGGACTAGCGGCCTCCTACAATGAGCAGTTCTTC
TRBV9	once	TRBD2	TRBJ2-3	CASSYTGTSGDTQYF	TGTGCCAGCAGTTACACCGGGACTAGCGGAGATACGCAGTATTTT